A selection of T cell receptor beta chains follows, all from one sample in a study of identical twins. One entry per CDR3 protein, called by TCRdb with MiXCR from the 5' RACE reads. The sample records 430,000 or so distinct CDR3 sequences, around 24% being singletons. Separately, the same data were catalogued under a study of T cells expressing NK-cell markers.

Sequenced sample: CD4+ T cells sorted from blood. The receptor set was obtained from a woman between 18 and 29 years old in good health. Each CDR3 is given with its conserved first and last residue. Fields, in order: J gene, V gene, CDR3 protein.

TRBJ1-1	TRBV12-3/TRBV12-4	CASRMGGPEAFF
TRBJ2-5	TRBV7-9	CASSWIRDGETQYF
TRBJ2-7	TRBV12-3/TRBV12-4	CASRETDSYEQYF
TRBJ1-3	TRBV12-3/TRBV12-4	CASSPGGTGNTIYF
TRBJ2-1	TRBV28	CASGLGGAYNEQFF
TRBJ1-1	TRBV25-1	CASRTGAEAFF
TRBJ2-7	TRBV5-1	CASSSGGRPSEQYF
TRBJ2-7	TRBV11-2	CASSSESRSGEQYF
TRBJ2-6	TRBV27	CASGGLDSGANVLTF
TRBJ2-5	TRBV9	CATGRGGTETQYF
TRBJ1-5	TRBV6-1	CASSGGLHQPQHF
TRBJ2-3	TRBV20-1	CSAAGTSGGRGTQYF
TRBJ2-1	TRBV9	CASKQEDSYNEQFF
TRBJ2-1	TRBV7-8	CASSFEGLAGAAYNEQFF
TRBJ2-3	TRBV5-1	CASGPRGGQADTQYF
TRBJ2-1	TRBV20-1	CSASGRGGLYNEQFF